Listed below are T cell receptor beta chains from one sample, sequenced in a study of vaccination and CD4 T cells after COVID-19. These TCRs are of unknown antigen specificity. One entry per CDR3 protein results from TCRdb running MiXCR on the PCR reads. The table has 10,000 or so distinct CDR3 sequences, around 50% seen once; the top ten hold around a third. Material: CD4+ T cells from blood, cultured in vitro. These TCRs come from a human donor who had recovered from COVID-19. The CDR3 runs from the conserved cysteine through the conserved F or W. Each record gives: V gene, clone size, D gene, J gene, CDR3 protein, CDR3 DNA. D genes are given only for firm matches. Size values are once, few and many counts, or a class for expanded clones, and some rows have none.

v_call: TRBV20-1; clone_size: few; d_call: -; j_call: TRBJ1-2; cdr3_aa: CSASQQAPYGYTF; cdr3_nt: TGCAGTGCTAGCCAACAGGCCCCGTATGGCTACACCTTC
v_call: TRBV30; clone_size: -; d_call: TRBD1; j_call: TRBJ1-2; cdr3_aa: CAYHRGGGYTF; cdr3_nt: TGTGCCTACCACAGGGGGGGTGGCTACACCTTC
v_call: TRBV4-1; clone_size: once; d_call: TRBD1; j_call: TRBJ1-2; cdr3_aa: CASSQESRGLVYGYTF; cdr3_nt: TGCGCCAGCAGCCAAGAGTCCAGGGGGCTTGTCTATGGCTACACCTTC
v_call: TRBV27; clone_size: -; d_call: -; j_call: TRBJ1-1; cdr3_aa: CASSSRMDTEAFF; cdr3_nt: TGTGCCAGCAGTTCCAGGATGGACACTGAAGCTTTCTTT
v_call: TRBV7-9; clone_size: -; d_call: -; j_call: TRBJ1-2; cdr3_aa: CASSSSTGTGLGGYTF; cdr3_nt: TGTGCCAGCAGTTCTTCCACCGGTACAGGGCTTGGGGGCTACACCTTC
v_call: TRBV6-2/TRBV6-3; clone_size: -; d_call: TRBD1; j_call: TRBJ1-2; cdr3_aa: CASRPSGTGLGYTF; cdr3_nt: TGTGCCAGCAGGCCCTCCGGGACAGGACTTGGCTACACCTTC
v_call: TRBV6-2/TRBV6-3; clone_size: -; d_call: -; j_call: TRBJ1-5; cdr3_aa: CASSYPIRGPNQPQHF; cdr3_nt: TGTGCCAGCAGTTACCCCATCCGCGGCCCCAATCAGCCCCAGCATTTT
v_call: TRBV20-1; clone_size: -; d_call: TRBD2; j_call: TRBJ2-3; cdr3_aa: CSARRGLAGGADTQYF; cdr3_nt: TGCAGTGCTAGGAGAGGGCTAGCGGGGGGTGCAGATACGCAGTATTTT
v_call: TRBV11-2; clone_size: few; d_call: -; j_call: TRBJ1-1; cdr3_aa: CASSLIQGSTEAFF; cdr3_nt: TGTGCCAGCAGCTTGATACAGGGAAGCACTGAAGCTTTCTTT
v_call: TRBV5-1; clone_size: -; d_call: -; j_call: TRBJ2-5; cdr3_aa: CASSSPSGVQETQYF; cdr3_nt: TGCGCCAGCAGCTCCCCAAGCGGTGTCCAAGAGACCCAGTACTTC
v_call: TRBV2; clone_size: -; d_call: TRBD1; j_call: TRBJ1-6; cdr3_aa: CATAGDRGGNSPLHF; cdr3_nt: TGTGCCACCGCCGGGGACAGGGGTGGAAATTCACCCCTCCACTTT
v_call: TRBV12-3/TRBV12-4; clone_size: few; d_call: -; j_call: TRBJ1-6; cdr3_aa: CASSPAPAGHSPLHF; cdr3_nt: TGTGCCAGCAGCCCCGCCCCTGCAGGACATTCACCCCTCCACTTT
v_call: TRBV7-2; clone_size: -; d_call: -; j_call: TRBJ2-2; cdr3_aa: CASSPQVASGTGELFF; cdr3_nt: TGTGCCAGCAGCCCCCAAGTCGCGTCGGGCACCGGGGAGCTGTTTTTT
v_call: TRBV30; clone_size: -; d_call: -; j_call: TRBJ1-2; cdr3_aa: CAWTEGGYGYTF; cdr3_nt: TGTGCCTGGACTGAGGGCGGCTATGGCTACACCTTC
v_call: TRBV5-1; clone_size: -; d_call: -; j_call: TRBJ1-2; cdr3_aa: CASSLDRESGGYTF; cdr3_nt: TGCGCCAGCAGCTTGGACAGGGAATCTGGTGGCTACACCTTC
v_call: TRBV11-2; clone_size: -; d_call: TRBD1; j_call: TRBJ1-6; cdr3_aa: CASSIDRGSPLHF; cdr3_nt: TGTGCCAGCAGCATAGACAGGGGTTCACCCCTCCACTTT
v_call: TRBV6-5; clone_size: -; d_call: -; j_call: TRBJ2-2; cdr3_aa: CASSSDWRPGELFF; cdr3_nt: TGTGCCAGCAGTTCGGATTGGAGACCCGGGGAGCTGTTTTTT
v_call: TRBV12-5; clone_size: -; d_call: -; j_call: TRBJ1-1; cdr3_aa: CASGSNPGTEAFF; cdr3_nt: TGTGCTAGTGGATCCAACCCGGGCACTGAAGCTTTCTTT
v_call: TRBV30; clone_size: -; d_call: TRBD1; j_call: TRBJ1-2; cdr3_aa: CAWSETGRGYTF; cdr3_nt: TGTGCCTGGAGTGAGACAGGGCGCGGCTACACCTTC
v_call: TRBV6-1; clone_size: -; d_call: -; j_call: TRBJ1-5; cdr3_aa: CASGVNQPQHF; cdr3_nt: TGTGCCAGCGGGGTCAATCAGCCCCAGCATTTT
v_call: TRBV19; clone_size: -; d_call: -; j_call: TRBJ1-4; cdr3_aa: CASSPSGVANEKLFF; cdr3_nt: TGTGCCAGTAGTCCGTCAGGTGTTGCTAATGAAAAACTGTTTTTT
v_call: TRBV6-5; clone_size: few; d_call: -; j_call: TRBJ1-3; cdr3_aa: CASSYSDGSGNTIYF; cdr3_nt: TGTGCCAGCAGTTACTCGGACGGCTCTGGAAACACCATATATTTT
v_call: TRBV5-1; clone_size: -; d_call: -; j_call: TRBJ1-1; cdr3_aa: CASSFRGDSRPTTEAFF; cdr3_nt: TGCGCCAGCAGCTTCAGAGGGGACTCCCGGCCAACAACTGAAGCTTTCTTT
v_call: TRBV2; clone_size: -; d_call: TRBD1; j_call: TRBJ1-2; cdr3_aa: CASSEAKGQGSGGYTF; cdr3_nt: TGTGCCAGCAGTGAAGCAAAGGGACAGGGGTCGGGTGGCTACACCTTC